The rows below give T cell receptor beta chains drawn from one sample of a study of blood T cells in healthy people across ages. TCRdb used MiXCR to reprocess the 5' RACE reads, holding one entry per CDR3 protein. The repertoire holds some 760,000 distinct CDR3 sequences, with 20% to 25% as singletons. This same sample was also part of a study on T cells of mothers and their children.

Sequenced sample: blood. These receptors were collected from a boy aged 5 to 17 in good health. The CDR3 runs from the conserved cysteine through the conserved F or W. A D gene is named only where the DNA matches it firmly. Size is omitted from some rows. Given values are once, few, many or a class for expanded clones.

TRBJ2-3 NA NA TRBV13 TGTGCCAGCAGCGAGGGGACCACAGATACGCAGTATTTT CASSEGTTDTQYF
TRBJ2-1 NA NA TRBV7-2 TGTGCCAGCAGCTTTTTCATTGGAGACTCCTACAATGAGCAGTTCTTC CASSFFIGDSYNEQFF
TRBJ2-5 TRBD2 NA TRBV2 TGTGCCAGCAGTGAAGACGGCGGGAGGGAAGATTTC CASSEDGGREDF
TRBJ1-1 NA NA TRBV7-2 TGTGCCAGCAGGCCCCCCTGGGGGAACACTGAAGCTTTCTTT CASRPPWGNTEAFF
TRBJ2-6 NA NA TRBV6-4 TGTGCCAGCAGTCCGACGGTCATGCCTGGGGCCAACGTCCTGACTTTC CASSPTVMPGANVLTF
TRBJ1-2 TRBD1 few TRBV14 TGTGCCAGCAGCCCGGGACAGGGACACTATGGCTACACCTTC CASSPGQGHYGYTF
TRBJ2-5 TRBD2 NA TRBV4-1 TGCGCCAGCAGCCGCGGCCCGGTAGCGGGGGCCCAAGAGACCCAGTACTTC CASSRGPVAGAQETQYF
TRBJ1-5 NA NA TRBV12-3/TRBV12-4 TGTGCCAGCAGGGAGGGGCGTCAGCCCCAGCATTTT CASREGRQPQHF
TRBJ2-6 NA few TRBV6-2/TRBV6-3 TGTGCCAGCAGTCCGGGTGGTACGGGCGACGGACCTGGGGCCAACGTCCTGACTTTC CASSPGGTGDGPGANVLTF
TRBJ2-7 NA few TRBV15 TGTGCCACCAGCAGAGGTGGGAGGAAACCGGGCTACGAGCAGTACTTC CATSRGGRKPGYEQYF
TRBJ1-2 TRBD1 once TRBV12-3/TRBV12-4 TGTGCCAGCAGTTCGTCGGACAGGGGGCTTGACTATGGCTACACCTTC CASSSSDRGLDYGYTF
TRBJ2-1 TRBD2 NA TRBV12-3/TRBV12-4 TGTGCCAGCAGCCGAGGGACTAGCGGGGGTCGTTTGGGCTACAATGAGCAGTTCTTC CASSRGTSGGRLGYNEQFF
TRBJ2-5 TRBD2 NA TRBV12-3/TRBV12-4 TGTGCCAGCAGTCCTAGACCCTTACTAGCGGGAGAAGAGACCCAGTACTTC CASSPRPLLAGEETQYF
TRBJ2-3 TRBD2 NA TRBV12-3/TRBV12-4 TGTGCCAGCAGTCGCCTTCTTGGCGGGGGGAACACAGATACGCAGTATTTT CASSRLLGGGNTDTQYF
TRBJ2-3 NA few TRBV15 TGTGCCACCAGGAGGGGGTATGAGGATACGCAGTATTTT CATRRGYEDTQYF
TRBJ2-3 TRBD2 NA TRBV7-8 TGTGCCAGCAGCTTAGGATTAGTAGCGGGACGAAACACAGATACGCAGTATTTT CASSLGLVAGRNTDTQYF
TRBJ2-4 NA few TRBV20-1 TGCAGTGCCCCGCAAGGGGGCAAAAACATTCAGTACTTC CSAPQGGKNIQYF
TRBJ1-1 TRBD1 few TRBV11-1 TGTGCCAGCAGCCCCTTGACAGGGGCGAACACTGAAGCTTTCTTT CASSPLTGANTEAFF
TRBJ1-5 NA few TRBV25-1 TGTGCCAGCAGTGCGGACAGTTATAGCAATCAGCCCCAGCATTTT CASSADSYSNQPQHF
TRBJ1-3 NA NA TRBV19 TGTGCCAGTAGTACTCCAGGGGTAAGGTCTGGAAACACCATATATTTT CASSTPGVRSGNTIYF
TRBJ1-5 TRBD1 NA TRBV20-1 TGCAGTGTTATCCCCCCCCACAGGACAGGGGTATTGGGCAATCAGCCCCAGCATTTT CSVIPPHRTGVLGNQPQHF
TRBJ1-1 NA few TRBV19 TGTGCCAGTAATTTCAGGGATTTGAACACTGAAGCTTTCTTT CASNFRDLNTEAFF
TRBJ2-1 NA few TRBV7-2 TGTGCCAGCAGCTTTTCGGCTAGCCCCAGTACGGGGAATGAGCAGTTCTTC CASSFSASPSTGNEQFF
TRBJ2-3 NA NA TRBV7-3 TGTGCCAGCAGCTTAAACCCTCTTCGGGGGGATACGCAGTATTTT CASSLNPLRGDTQYF
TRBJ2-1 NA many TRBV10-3 TGTGCCACCAAAAAGATAAACCTGGCCGGGACCCTAGCAAATGAGCAGTTCTTC CATKKINLAGTLANEQFF
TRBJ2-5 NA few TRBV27 TGTGCCAGCAGTTCGGGGGACGAGACCCAGTACTTC CASSSGDETQYF
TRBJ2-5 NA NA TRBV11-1 TGTGCCAGCAGAATGACAGGATCTCAAGAGACCCAGTACTTC CASRMTGSQETQYF
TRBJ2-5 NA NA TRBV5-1 TGCGCCAGCAGCAAACAGCAAGAGACCCAGTACTTC CASSKQQETQYF
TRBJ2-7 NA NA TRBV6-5 TGTGCCAGCAGTTACGAAAGGACGGACATCTACGAGCAGTACTTC CASSYERTDIYEQYF
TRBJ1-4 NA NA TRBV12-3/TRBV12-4 TGTGCCAGCAGTCAAAATGGGTTTAATGAAAAACTGTTTTTT CASSQNGFNEKLFF
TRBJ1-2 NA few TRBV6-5 TGTGCCAGCAGTCTGACCTCCTACTATGGCTACACCTTC CASSLTSYYGYTF
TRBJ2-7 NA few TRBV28 TGTGCCAGCACGAACGGGGGAATTCCCTACGAGCAGTACTTC CASTNGGIPYEQYF
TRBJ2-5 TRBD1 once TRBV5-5 TGTGCCAGCAGCTCAGGGACAGGGGGCATGGAGACCCAGTACTTC CASSSGTGGMETQYF
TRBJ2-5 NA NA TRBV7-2 TGTGCCAGCAGCTTAGCGCCGACAACCAACCAAGAGACCCAGTACTTC CASSLAPTTNQETQYF
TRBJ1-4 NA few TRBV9 TGTGCCAGCAGCGTAGAGGGAAACCGGGGTGAAAAACTGTTTTTT CASSVEGNRGEKLFF
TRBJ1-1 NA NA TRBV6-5 TGTGCCAGCAGTACCCTAGTTAACAGGGTGGAAGCTTTCTTT CASSTLVNRVEAFF
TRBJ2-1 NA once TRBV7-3 TGTGCCAGCAGCTTAACGGCGGGAAATGAGCAGTTCTTC CASSLTAGNEQFF
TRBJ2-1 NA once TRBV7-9 TGTGCCAGCAGCTCGGTTTGGAGGACCCACAATGAGCAGTTCTTC CASSSVWRTHNEQFF
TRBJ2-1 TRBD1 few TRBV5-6 TGTGCCAGCAGCCTGACAGGGTTAGGGTACAATGAGCAGTTCTTC CASSLTGLGYNEQFF
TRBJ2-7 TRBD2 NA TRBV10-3 TGTGCCATCAGTGAACAGCGGGGGTCCTACGAGCAGTACTTC CAISEQRGSYEQYF
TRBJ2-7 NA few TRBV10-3 TGTGCCATCAGTGCATCAGATTCCTACGAGCAGTACTTC CAISASDSYEQYF